This T cell receptor beta chain was recovered during a study of blood T cell repertoires in COVID-19. Background on the study: The analysed material was cDNA or gDNA that came from T cells, B-cell-depleted T cells, or PBMCs.

Original data processing: Amplification of reference gene primers was used by the study to estimate nucleated cell counts. Sequenced by immunoSEQ multiplex PCR; TCRdb stores in-frame clones only, minus some. The V and J calls and the clone size are those of that table, but D and trimming were determined from the DNA. The data contain some 120,000 clones, about four fifths of them seen just once; the ten biggest clones take up 5.9%. Germline V gene sequence: CDR1 SGHTA, CDR2 FQGNSA. CDR3 size: 16 residues. With V trimmed by 4 bases and J by 9 bases, 11 bases remained unmatched. Sequencing was carried out using peripheral blood. The chain recombines TRBV7-2 with TRBJ2-1; 11 nucleotides line up with TRBD1. This TCR was sampled from an elderly man with active or convalescent COVID-19. CDR3 sequence: CASSYLYGQGAGEQFF. CDR3 DNA sequence: TGTGCCAGCAGCTATCTTTACGGACAGGGGGCCGGTGAGCAGTTCTTC.